This entry features one TCR beta chain sequence. This sample is part of a study of blood T cells in healthy people across ages. Through a sample-barcoded 5' primer and a J-beta primer mix, a second PCR was run for roughly 6 to 11 cycles. TCRdb re-derived calls from the 5' RACE reads in MiXCR, one entry per CDR3 protein. This table has about 560,000 distinct CDR3 sequences, about 25% appearing once. Germline V gene sequence: CDR1 SGHTA, CDR2 FQGNSA. The CDR3 length is 16 residues. Trimming at V came to 5 bases and at J to 8 bases, leaving 15 bases not matched to a gene. This same sample was also part of a study on T cells of mothers and their children.

This TCR was recovered from a boy between 2 and 10 years old in good health. The V gene is TRBV7-2, the J gene TRBJ2-1; TRBD1 matches 7 bases. Sequenced sample: blood. Here the CDR3 reads CASSEQTGTAYDEQFF. The CDR3 nucleotides are TGTGCCAGCAGCGAACAAACCGGGACAGCTTACGATGAGCAGTTCTTC.